This T cell receptor beta chain was recovered during a study of early T cells in non-severe SARS-CoV-2 infection. cDNA molecules, individually, were tagged with unique molecular identifiers. TCRdb independently ran MiXCR on the 5' RACE reads; one entry per CDR3 protein. The sample has tens of thousands of distinct CDR3 sequences; 4.4% are singletons. Notes on the study in general: Matching against VDJdb likely underestimated virus-specific expansions, favoring anti-spike CD8.

Trimming cost V 3 bases and J 0 bases, with 8 bases left between them. The germline V gene encodes CDR1 PRHDT and CDR2 FYEKMQ (reference sequence). CDR3 length equals 15 residues. This clonotype showed up many times. Its antigen remains unknown. The V and J genes are TRBV13 and TRBJ2-2; D call uncertain. This sequence originates from an adult who was a healthcare worker with PCR-confirmed SARS-CoV-2 infection or an uninfected control (not recorded which). Sequencing input: whole blood. The CDR3 reads CASSFRFANTGELFF. Written as DNA, the CDR3 is TGTGCCAGCAGCTTCCGGTTCGCGAACACCGGGGAGCTGTTTTTT. Full variable domain (missing parts from reference TRBV13 and TRBJ2-2): AAGVIQSPRHLIKEKRETATLKCYPIPRHDTVYWYQQGPGQDPQFLISFYEKMQSDKGSIPDRFSAQQFSDYHSELNMSSLELGDSALYFCASSFRFANTGELFFGEGSRLTVL.